The 9 T cell receptor beta chains below come from one sample, sequenced in a study of OX40 agonist ivuxolimab in advanced cancers. Here immunoSEQ multiplex PCR was the method, and the copy in TCRdb shows in-frame clones only, minus some. Here the sample spans fewer than 100,000 clones, roughly 84% being singletons. The sample consisted of CD4+ or CD8+ T cells sorted from blood, taken in a trial of the OX40 agonist ivuxolimab. These receptors were collected from an adult with an advanced solid tumor such as melanoma, head and neck, liver or kidney cancer.

The chain is built from TRBV27 and TRBJ2-3, with 11 bases identical to TRBD2. This CDR3 is built from 17 residues. Unmatched junction bases numbered 8, after V lost 4 bases and J lost 2 bases. Germline values: CDR1 MNHEY, CDR2 SMNVEV (reference sequence). For the CDR3, the DNA is TGTGCCAGCAGTTCCATAATACTAGCGGGAGACACAGATACGCAGTATTTT. The encoded protein is CASSSIILAGDTDTQYF.

The J gene is TRBJ2-3, the V gene TRBV5-1; D is possibly TRBD1 or TRBD2 (5 bases each). Trimming stripped 3 bases from V and 6 bases from J, with 20 bases between. The CDR3 loop spans 16 amino acids. CDR1 and CDR2 from the germline V gene are SGHRS and YFSETQ. The CDR3 nucleotides are TGCGCCAGCAGCTCGGAGGACATCTCGGTGGGGGATACGCAGTATTTT. This sequence encodes CASSSEDISVGDTQYF.

V usage is TRBV28 and J usage is TRBJ2-1; 7 nucleotides agree with TRBD2. The germline CDR1 and CDR2 sequences are MDHEN and SYDVKM. Losses at the gene ends were 4 bases for V and 8 bases for J; bases not matched to a gene: 5. This CDR3 has 13 amino acids. The CDR3 sequence: CASSSGLGYEQFF. For the CDR3, the DNA is TGTGCCAGCAGTTCCGGACTAGGGTATGAGCAGTTCTTC.

V and J are TRBV4-3 and TRBJ2-5, with D unclear. V lost 0 bases to trimming and J lost 5 bases, with 7 bases between them. From germline, CDR1 is LGHNA and CDR2 YSLEER. This CDR3 has 13 residues. This chain's CDR3 is CASSQDRQETQYF. The CDR3 region has the DNA TGCGCCAGCAGCCAAGATAGGCAGGAGACCCAGTACTTC.

The chain carries TRBV5-5 and TRBJ2-1, with TRBD1 identical over 7 bases. Germline V gene sequence: CDR1 SGHKS, CDR2 YYEKEE (reference sequence). V lost 4 bases, J lost 6 bases, and 10 bases stayed unmatched. This CDR3 has 15 amino acids. The CDR3 reads CASSPGTVFFNEQFF. The CDR3 bases are TGTGCCAGCAGCCCCGGGACAGTGTTCTTCAATGAGCAGTTCTTC.

V and J are TRBV7-9 and TRBJ1-2, with a weak D call TRBD1 (5 bases). Per germline, CDR1 SEHNR and CDR2 FQNEAQ (reference sequence). This CDR3 region has 15 residues. Trimming took off 6 bases at V and 4 bases at J, with 18 bases between the two ends. The CDR3 DNA is TGTGCCAGCAGGGACACCGGGAGCAAGAGCTATGGCTACACCTTC. Its translation is CASRDTGSKSYGYTF.

The chain has TRBV28 and TRBJ2-2; 14 bases align to TRBD2. The junction had 11 bases not matched to a gene; V was cut back by 6 bases and J by 5 bases. The CDR3 is 18 residues long. CDR1 and CDR2 (germline): MDHEN, SYDVKM. CDR3 residues: CASSPLGLAGGVTGELFF. As DNA, the CDR3 is TGTGCCAGCAGCCCGCTCGGACTAGCGGGAGGCGTAACCGGGGAGCTGTTTTTT.

The chain couples TRBV6-6 to TRBJ2-1; no definite D call. Germline assignment: CDR1 MNHNY and CDR2 SVGAGI (reference sequence). Trimming took off 8 bases at V and 6 bases at J, with 17 bases between the two ends. This CDR3 spans 14 amino acids. The CDR3 DNA follows: TGTGCCAGCTCCCTTGGTTCACCCGGCAATGAGCAGTTCTTC. This translates into CASSLGSPGNEQFF.

Concerning this clone itself: The sample carries other DNA sequences with the same CDR3. This chain's CDR3 is CASSLVGNIQYF. The CDR3 DNA reads as TGTGCCAGCAGCTTAGTGGGGAACATTCAGTACTTC. The chain joins TRBV7-9 to TRBJ2-4, with no clear D. The CDR3 runs 12 residues. V lost 1 base and J 7 bases, leaving 5 bases between the germline ends. From germline, CDR1 is SEHNR and CDR2 FQNEAQ (reference sequence).